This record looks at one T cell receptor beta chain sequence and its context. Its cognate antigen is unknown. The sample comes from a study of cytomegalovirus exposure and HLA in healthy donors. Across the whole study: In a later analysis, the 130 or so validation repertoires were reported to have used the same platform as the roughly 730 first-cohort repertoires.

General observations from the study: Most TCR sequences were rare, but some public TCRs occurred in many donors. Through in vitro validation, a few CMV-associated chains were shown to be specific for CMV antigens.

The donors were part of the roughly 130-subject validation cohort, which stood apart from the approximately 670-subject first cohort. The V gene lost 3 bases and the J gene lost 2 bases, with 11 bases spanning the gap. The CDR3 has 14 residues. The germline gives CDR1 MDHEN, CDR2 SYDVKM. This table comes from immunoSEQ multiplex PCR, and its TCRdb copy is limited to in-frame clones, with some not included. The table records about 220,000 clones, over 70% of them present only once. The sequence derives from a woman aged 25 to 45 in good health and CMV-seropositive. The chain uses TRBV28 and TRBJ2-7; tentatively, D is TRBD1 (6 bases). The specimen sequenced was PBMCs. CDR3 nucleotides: TGTGCCAGCAGTTTGGGGGACAAGCCCTACGAGCAGTACTTC. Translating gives CASSLGDKPYEQYF. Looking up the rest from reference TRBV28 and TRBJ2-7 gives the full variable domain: DVKVTQSSRYLVKRTGEKVFLECVQDMDHENMFWYRQDPGLGLRLIYFSYDVKMKEKGDIPEGYSVSREKKERFSLILESASTNQTSMYLCASSLGDKPYEQYFGPGTRLTVT.